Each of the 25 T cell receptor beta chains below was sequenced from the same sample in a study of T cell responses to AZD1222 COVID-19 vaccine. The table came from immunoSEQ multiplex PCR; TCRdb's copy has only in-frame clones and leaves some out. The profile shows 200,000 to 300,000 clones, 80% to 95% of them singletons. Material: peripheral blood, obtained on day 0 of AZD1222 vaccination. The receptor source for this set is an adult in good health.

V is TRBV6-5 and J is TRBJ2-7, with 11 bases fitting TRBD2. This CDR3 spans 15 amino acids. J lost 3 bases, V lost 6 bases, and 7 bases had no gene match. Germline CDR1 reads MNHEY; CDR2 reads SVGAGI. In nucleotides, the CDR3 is TGTGCCAGCAGCGGACGTGGACTAGCGGGCTACGAGCAGTACTTC. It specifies CASSGRGLAGYEQYF.

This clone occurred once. The CDR3 DNA is TGCGCCAGCAGCCAGCGCGCAGGGTGGAGGTATGGCTACACCTTC. Protein product: CASSQRAGWRYGYTF. The chain recombines TRBV4-1 with TRBJ1-2, with a tentative D call TRBD1 (5 bases). The V and J ends lost 3 bases and 5 bases respectively, with 16 bases between them. CDR3 length equals 15 residues. Germline loops: CDR1 MGHRA, CDR2 YSYEKL.

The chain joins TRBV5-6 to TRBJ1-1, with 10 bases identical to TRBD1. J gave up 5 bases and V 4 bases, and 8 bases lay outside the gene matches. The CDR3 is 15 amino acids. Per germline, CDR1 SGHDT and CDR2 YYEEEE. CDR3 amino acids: CASSGAGQGGTEAFF. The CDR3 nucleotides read TGTGCCAGCAGCGGAGCAGGACAGGGGGGGACTGAAGCTTTCTTT.

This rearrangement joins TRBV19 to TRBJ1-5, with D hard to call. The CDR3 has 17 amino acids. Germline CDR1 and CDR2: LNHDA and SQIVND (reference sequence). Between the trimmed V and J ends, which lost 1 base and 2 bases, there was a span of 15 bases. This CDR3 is CASSIGGGRLGNQPQHF. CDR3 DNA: TGTGCCAGTAGTATAGGCGGCGGGCGGCTCGGCAATCAGCCCCAGCATTTT.

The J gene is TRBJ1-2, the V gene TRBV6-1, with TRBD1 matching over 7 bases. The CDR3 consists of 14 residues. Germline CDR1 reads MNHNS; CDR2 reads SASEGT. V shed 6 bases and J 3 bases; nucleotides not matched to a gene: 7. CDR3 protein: CASRLGQADYGYTF. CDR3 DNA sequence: TGTGCCAGCAGACTCGGACAGGCGGACTATGGCTACACCTTC.

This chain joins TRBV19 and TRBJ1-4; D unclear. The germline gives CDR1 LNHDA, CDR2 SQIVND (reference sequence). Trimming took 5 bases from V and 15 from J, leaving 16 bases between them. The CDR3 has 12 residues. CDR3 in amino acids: CASSQNSVSLFF. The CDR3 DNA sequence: TGTGCCAGTAGTCAAAATAGTGTCAGTTTGTTTTTT.

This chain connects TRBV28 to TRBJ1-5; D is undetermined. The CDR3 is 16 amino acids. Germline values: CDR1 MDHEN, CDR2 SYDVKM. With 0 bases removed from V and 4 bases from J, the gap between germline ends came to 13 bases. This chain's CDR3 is CASSLWNTIANQPQHF. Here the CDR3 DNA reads TGTGCCAGCAGTTTATGGAATACCATAGCAAATCAGCCCCAGCATTTT.

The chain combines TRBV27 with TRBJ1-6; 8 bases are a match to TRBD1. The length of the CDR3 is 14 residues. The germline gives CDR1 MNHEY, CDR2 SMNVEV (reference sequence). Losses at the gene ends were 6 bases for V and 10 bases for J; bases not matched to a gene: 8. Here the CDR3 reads CASSFIDRGSPLHF. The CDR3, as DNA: TGTGCCAGCAGCTTCATAGACAGGGGATCACCCCTCCACTTT.

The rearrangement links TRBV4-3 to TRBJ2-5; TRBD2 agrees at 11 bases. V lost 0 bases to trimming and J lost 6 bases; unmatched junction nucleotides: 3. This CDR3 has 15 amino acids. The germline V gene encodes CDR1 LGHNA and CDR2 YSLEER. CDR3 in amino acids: CASSQELAGAQTQYF. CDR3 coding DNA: TGCGCCAGCAGCCAAGAACTAGCGGGAGCTCAGACCCAGTACTTC.

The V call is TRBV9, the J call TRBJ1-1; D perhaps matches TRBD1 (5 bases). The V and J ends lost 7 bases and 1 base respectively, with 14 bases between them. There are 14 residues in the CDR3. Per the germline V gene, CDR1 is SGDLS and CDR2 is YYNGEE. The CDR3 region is CASSPTGQNTEAFF. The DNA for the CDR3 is TGTGCCAGCTCCCCTACAGGCCAGAACACTGAAGCTTTCTTT.

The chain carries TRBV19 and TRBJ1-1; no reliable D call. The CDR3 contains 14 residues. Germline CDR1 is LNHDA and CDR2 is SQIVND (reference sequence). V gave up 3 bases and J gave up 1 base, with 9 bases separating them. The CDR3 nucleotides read TGTGCCAGTAGTATCCCGGGCCAGAACACTGAAGCTTTCTTT. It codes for CASSIPGQNTEAFF.

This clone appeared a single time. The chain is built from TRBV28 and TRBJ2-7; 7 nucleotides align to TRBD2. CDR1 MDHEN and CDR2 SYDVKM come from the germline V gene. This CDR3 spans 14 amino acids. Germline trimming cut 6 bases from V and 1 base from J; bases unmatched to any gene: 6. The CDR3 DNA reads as TGTGCCAGCAGGCGTCCCGGGGGGTCCTACGAGCAGTACTTC. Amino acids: CASRRPGGSYEQYF.

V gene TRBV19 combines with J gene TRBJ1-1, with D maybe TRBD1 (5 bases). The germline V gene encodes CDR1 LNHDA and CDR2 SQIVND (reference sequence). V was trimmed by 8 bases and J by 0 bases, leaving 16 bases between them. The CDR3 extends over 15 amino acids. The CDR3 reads CASGTQGTVNTEAFF. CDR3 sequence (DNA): TGTGCCAGTGGAACTCAAGGGACTGTGAACACTGAAGCTTTCTTT.

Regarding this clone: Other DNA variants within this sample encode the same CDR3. CDR3 DNA: TGTGCCAGTAGTATAGGAGGGTTCAATGAGCAGTTCTTC. Protein: CASSIGGFNEQFF. The rearrangement joins TRBV19 to TRBJ2-1; tentatively, D is TRBD2 (5 bases). CDR1 and CDR2 (germline): LNHDA, SQIVND (reference sequence). CDR3 length equals 13 residues. Trimming shortened V by 1 base and J by 6 bases, and 7 bases separated the two germline ends. Combining the CDR3 with reference TRBV19 and TRBJ2-1 gives the whole variable domain DGGITQSPKYLFRKEGQNVTLSCEQNLNHDAMYWYRQDPGQGLRLIYYSQIVNDFQKGDIAEGYSVSREKKESFPLTVTSAQKNPTAFYLCASSIGGFNEQFFGPGTRLTVL.

As DNA, the CDR3 is TGTGCCAGCTCACAAACCGGACAGGGAAAGGGAAACACCATATATTTT. Translating gives CASSQTGQGKGNTIYF. V gene TRBV18 combines with J gene TRBJ1-3, with TRBD1 matching 8 bases. This CDR3 contains 16 residues. Germline trimming cut 4 bases from V and 4 bases from J; bases unmatched to any gene: 9. CDR1 and CDR2 (germline): KGHSH, LQKENI.

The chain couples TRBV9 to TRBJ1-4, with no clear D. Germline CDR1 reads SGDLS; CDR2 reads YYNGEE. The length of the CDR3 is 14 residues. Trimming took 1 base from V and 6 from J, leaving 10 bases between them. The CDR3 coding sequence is TGTGCCAGCAGCGTAACGAGTACTCATGAAAAACTGTTTTTT. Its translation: CASSVTSTHEKLFF.

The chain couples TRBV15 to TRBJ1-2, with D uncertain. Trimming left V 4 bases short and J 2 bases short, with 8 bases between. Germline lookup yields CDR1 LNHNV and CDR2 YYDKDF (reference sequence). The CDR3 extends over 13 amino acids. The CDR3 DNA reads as TGTGCCACCAGCATACGCTTAAACTATGGCTACACCTTC. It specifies CATSIRLNYGYTF.

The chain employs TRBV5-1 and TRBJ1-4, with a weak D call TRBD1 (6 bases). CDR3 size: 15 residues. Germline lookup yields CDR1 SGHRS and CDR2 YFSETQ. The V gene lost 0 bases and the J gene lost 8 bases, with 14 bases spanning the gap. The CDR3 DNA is TGCGCCAGCAGCTTGGGCCAGGGGAAGGAAGAAAAACTGTTTTTT. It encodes CASSLGQGKEEKLFF. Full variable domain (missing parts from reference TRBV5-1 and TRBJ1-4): KAGVTQTPRYLIKTRGQQVTLSCSPISGHRSVSWYQQTPGQGLQFLFEYFSETQRNKGNFPGRFSGRQFSNSRSEMNVSTLELGDSALYLCASSLGQGKEEKLFFGSGTQLSVL.

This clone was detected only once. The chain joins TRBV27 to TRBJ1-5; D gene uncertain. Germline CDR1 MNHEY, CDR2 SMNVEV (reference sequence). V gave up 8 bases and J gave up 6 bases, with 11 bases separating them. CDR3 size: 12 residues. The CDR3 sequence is CASRRAGQPQHF. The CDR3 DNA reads TGTGCCAGCCGCCGGGCGGGTCAGCCCCAGCATTTT.

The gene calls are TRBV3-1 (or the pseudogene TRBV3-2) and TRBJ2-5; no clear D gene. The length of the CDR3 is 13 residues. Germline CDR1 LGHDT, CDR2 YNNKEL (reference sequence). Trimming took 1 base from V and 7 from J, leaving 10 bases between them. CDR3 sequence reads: CASSQGAALTQYF. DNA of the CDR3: TGTGCCAGCAGCCAAGGGGCGGCATTGACCCAGTACTTC.

For the CDR3, the DNA is TGTGCCAGCAGGCTAGGGACAGGGGGAAACACCATATATTTT. Its protein product is CASRLGTGGNTIYF. The V call is TRBV28, the J call TRBJ1-3; 9 bases map to TRBD1. Germline CDR1 is MDHEN and CDR2 is SYDVKM. V shed 6 bases and J 4 bases; nucleotides not matched to a gene: 4. The CDR3 is made up of 14 amino acids.

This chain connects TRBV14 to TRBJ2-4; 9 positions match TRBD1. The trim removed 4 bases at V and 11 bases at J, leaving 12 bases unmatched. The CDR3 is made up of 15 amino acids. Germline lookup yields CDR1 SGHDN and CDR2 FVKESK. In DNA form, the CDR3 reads TGTGCCAGCAGCCCGGGACAGGGTTCTCAATTAGTTCAGTACTTC. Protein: CASSPGQGSQLVQYF.

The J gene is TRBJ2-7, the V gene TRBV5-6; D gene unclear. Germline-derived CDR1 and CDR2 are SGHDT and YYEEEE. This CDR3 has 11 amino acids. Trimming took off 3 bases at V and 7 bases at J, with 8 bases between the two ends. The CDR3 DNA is TGTGCCAGCAGCTGGAGTGAGGAGCAGTACTTC. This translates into CASSWSEEQYF.

The CDR3 is CASSYGQGGNQPQHF. The CDR3 nucleotides are TGTGCCAGCAGTTACGGTCAGGGGGGCAATCAGCCCCAGCATTTT. The V and J genes are TRBV6-5 and TRBJ1-5, with 7 bases aligning to TRBD1. CDR1 MNHEY and CDR2 SVGAGI come from the germline V gene. The CDR3 runs to 15 residues. Trimming at V came to 2 bases and at J to 2 bases, leaving 3 bases not matched to a gene.

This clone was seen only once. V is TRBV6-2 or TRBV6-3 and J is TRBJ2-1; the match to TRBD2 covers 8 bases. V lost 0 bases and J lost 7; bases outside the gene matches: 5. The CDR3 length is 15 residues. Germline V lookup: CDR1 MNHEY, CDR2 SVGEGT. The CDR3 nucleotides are TGTGCCAGCAGTTACTCTCGGACTAGCTTAAATGAGCAGTTCTTC. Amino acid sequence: CASSYSRTSLNEQFF.